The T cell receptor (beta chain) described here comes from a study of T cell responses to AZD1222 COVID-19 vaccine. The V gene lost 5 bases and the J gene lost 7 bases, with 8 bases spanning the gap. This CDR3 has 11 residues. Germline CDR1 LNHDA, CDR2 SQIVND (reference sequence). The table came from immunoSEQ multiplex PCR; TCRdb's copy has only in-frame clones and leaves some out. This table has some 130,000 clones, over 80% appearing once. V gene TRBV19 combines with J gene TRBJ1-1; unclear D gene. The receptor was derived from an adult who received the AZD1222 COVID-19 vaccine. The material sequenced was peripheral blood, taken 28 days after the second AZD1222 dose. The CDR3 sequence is CASSQRREAFF. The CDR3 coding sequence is TGTGCCAGTAGTCAACGCCGTGAAGCTTTCTTT.